These 22 T cell receptor beta chains share one sample of origin, sequenced in a study of vaccination and CD4 T cells after COVID-19. Stated treatment: approximately 9-day PBMC culture with coronavirus spike peptide pools or control peptides (ViraFEST assay). These receptors' targets are unknown. The Oncomine TCR Beta short-read assay sequenced DNA from cultured CD4+ T cells. Each CDR3 protein is one row after TCRdb ran MiXCR on the PCR reads. This table has thousands of distinct CDR3 sequences, approximately 60% appearing once. This specimen was cultured CD4+ T cells from blood, taken after SARS-CoV-2 vaccination. Receptors originate from a human donor with COVID-19.

The rearrangement links TRBV20-1 to TRBJ2-7, with 8 bases identical to TRBD1. In germline, CDR1 is DFQATT, CDR2 SNEGSKA (reference sequence). V was clipped by 1 base and J by 1 base; unmatched bases: 3. The CDR3 loop spans 14 amino acids. The CDR3 DNA sequence: TGCAGTGCTAGAGGCGGGACAGGTTCCTACGAGCAGTACTTC. Its translation: CSARGGTGSYEQYF.

This chain links TRBV27 with TRBJ2-7; TRBD2 matches at 7 bases. V was pared by 7 bases and J by 3 bases, with 6 bases of the junction left unmatched. The CDR3 totals 13 residues. The V gene's germline CDR1 is MNHEY and CDR2 SMNVEV (reference sequence). CDR3 nucleotides: TGTGCCAGCACTGGACGGGGGGACTACGAGCAGTACTTC. Translated, it gives CASTGRGDYEQYF.

This chain connects TRBV6-1 to TRBJ2-5; D not resolved. The CDR3 totals 15 residues. V gave up 3 bases and J gave up 4 bases, with 15 bases separating them. Per germline, CDR1 MNHNS and CDR2 SASEGT. Written as DNA, the CDR3 is TGTGCCAGCAGTGAGTCCGTGGTAGTTCGAGAGACCCAGTACTTC. Translation gives CASSESVVVRETQYF.

This clonotype occurred a few times. The chain is built from TRBV7-2 and TRBJ1-2; D unresolved. The CDR3 loop spans 14 amino acids. Trimming removed 2 bases from V and 4 bases from J, with 11 bases in between. The germline V gene encodes CDR1 SGHTA and CDR2 FQGNSA. The CDR3 here is CASSLHSPSYGYTF. The CDR3 DNA reads TGTGCCAGCAGCTTACACTCACCATCCTATGGCTACACCTTC. Filled out from reference TRBV7-2 and TRBJ1-2, the complete variable domain reads GAGVSQSPSNKVTEKGKDVELRCDPISGHTALYWYRQSLGQGLEFLIYFQGNSAPDKSGLPSDRFSAERTGGSVSTLTIQRTQQEDSAVYLCASSLHSPSYGYTFGSGTRLTVV.

This chain uses TRBV6-1 with TRBJ1-2; 9 bases are a match to TRBD1. The CDR3 contains 15 residues. V dropped 6 bases and J dropped 2; count of bases not matched to a gene: 7. Germline CDR1 MNHNS, CDR2 SASEGT. The CDR3 loop reads CASSASQGANYGYTF. The CDR3, as DNA: TGTGCCAGCAGCGCATCACAGGGGGCCAACTATGGCTACACCTTC.

This clonotype was seen just once. This rearrangement joins TRBV7-8 to TRBJ2-3, with 7 bases matching TRBD2. This CDR3 comprises 16 residues. Per the germline V gene, CDR1 is SGHVS and CDR2 is FQNEAQ. The ends lost 6 bases at V and 2 bases at J; junction bases unmatched: 11. The CDR3 reads CASRREGGGDTDTQYF. Written as DNA, the CDR3 is TGTGCCAGCAGGCGCGAGGGCGGGGGAGACACAGATACGCAGTATTTT.

This clonotype was observed a few times. The chain links TRBV7-2 to TRBJ2-5; D might be TRBD2 (5 bases). CDR1 SGHTA and CDR2 FQGNSA come from the germline V gene. The germline V and J ends were trimmed by 5 bases and 7 bases, with 14 bases remaining between them. CDR3 length: 13 residues. CDR3 DNA: TGTGCCAGCAGCCAGGTTGCGGAGGCGACCCAGTACTTC. Translating gives CASSQVAEATQYF.

The V gene is TRBV6-1, the J gene TRBJ2-5; D possibly corresponds to TRBD2 (6 bases). The CDR3 sequence is 14 residues long. The germline V and J ends were trimmed by 10 bases and 5 bases, with 20 bases remaining between them. Per germline, CDR1 MNHNS and CDR2 SASEGT. The CDR3 loop reads CATRARGLRETQYF. CDR3 nucleotides: TGTGCCACAAGGGCCCGGGGACTCAGGGAGACCCAGTACTTC.

In this sample, this clonotype turned up a few times. The J gene is TRBJ1-5, the V gene TRBV6-1, with TRBD1 as a possible D gene (5 bases). Germline values: CDR1 MNHNS, CDR2 SASEGT. CDR3 length: 13 residues. Trimming removed 6 bases at V and 3 bases at J, with 9 bases between. CDR3 sequence reads: CASRGATNQPQHF. The CDR3 DNA follows: TGTGCCAGCAGAGGGGCGACCAATCAGCCCCAGCATTTT.

The rearrangement joins TRBV20-1 to TRBJ1-6, with D possibly matching TRBD1 (5 bases). V was cut by 3 bases and J by 9 bases, with 9 bases left in between. CDR3 length equals 12 residues. The V gene's germline CDR1 is DFQATT and CDR2 SNEGSKA (reference sequence). The CDR3 sequence is CSASRGTSPLHF. As DNA, the CDR3 is TGCAGTGCTAGTCGGGGGACTTCACCCCTCCACTTT.

This sequence joins TRBV29-1 and TRBJ2-1; TRBD1 aligns across 8 bases. The V gene's germline CDR1 is SQVTM and CDR2 ANQGSEA. The trim removed 5 bases at V and 8 bases at J, leaving 5 bases unmatched. The CDR3 is 12 amino acids. CDR3 sequence reads: CSVRQGFHEQFF. The CDR3 DNA is TGCAGCGTTCGACAGGGGTTCCATGAGCAGTTCTTC.

This clonotype was counted between two and nine times. The V call is TRBV19, the J call TRBJ1-2; 7 nucleotides match TRBD1. The ends lost 7 bases at V and 4 bases at J; junction bases unmatched: 12. The CDR3 loop spans 15 amino acids. CDR1 is LNHDA, CDR2 SQIVND, per germline (reference sequence). In DNA, the CDR3 is TGTGCCAGTATCCGGGACAGAGACTTCGTCTATGGCTACACCTTC. Its translation is CASIRDRDFVYGYTF.

The chain couples TRBV6-2 or TRBV6-3 to TRBJ1-5, with D possibly being TRBD1 (6 bases). CDR1 and CDR2 from the germline V gene are MNHEY and SVGEGT. The CDR3 loop spans 13 amino acids. V lost 6 bases to trimming and J lost 5 bases, with 11 bases between them. The CDR3 coding sequence is TGTGCCAGCAGCGACAGGAGTTATCAGCCCCAGCATTTT. Protein: CASSDRSYQPQHF.

The table lists this clonotype with a few counts. This chain links TRBV20-1 with TRBJ1-1, with a tentative D call TRBD1 (6 bases). V was cut by 0 bases and J by 4 bases, with 9 bases left in between. CDR3 length: 13 amino acids. Germline-derived CDR1 and CDR2 are DFQATT and SNEGSKA (reference sequence). Here the CDR3 reads CSARDQGITEAFF. As DNA, the CDR3 is TGCAGTGCTAGAGATCAGGGGATCACTGAAGCTTTCTTT.

This clonotype was detected only a few times. The chain employs TRBV6-1 and TRBJ1-6; D is perhaps TRBD1 (5 bases). The CDR3 has 13 amino acids. Per the germline V gene, CDR1 is MNHNS and CDR2 is SASEGT. Trimming stripped 7 bases from V and 7 bases from J, with 11 bases between. The CDR3 spells CASTQGMNSPLHF. In DNA form, the CDR3 reads TGTGCCAGCACCCAGGGCATGAATTCACCCCTCCACTTT.

V gene TRBV2 combines with J gene TRBJ1-6, with D perhaps TRBD1 (6 bases). The V gene lost 4 bases and the J gene lost 9 bases, with 10 bases spanning the gap. This CDR3 has 13 amino acids. CDR1 is SNHLY, CDR2 FYNNEI, per germline. CDR3 DNA sequence: TGTGCCAGCAGTGCCTCAGGGGTTTCACCCCTCCACTTT. As protein: CASSASGVSPLHF.

This clonotype is large by share. The J gene is TRBJ2-3, the V gene TRBV7-2; 13 positions match TRBD2. The CDR3 has 17 residues. V lost 1 base to trimming and J lost 6 bases; unmatched junction nucleotides: 7. Per germline, CDR1 SGHTA and CDR2 FQGNSA. CDR3 sequence (DNA): TGTGCCAGCAGCTTAGGGTTACTAGCGGGGGGGTCGGATACGCAGTATTTT. It yields the protein CASSLGLLAGGSDTQYF.

The J gene is TRBJ2-5, the V gene TRBV4-2; the match to TRBD1 covers 9 bases. The ends lost 0 bases at V and 5 bases at J; junction bases unmatched: 4. Per the germline V gene, CDR1 is LGHNA and CDR2 is YNFKEQ. The CDR3 contains 15 residues. CDR3 nucleotide sequence: TGTGCCAGCAGCCAAGAGGGACAGGGTGGCGAGACCCAGTACTTC. Translated, it gives CASSQEGQGGETQYF.

The chain has TRBV24-1 and TRBJ2-2; D is possibly TRBD1 or TRBD2 (5 bases each). CDR1 KGHDR and CDR2 SFDVKD come from the germline V gene. The CDR3 has 16 residues. Trimming cost V 4 bases and J 0 bases, with 11 bases left between them. The DNA of the CDR3 is TGTGCCACCAGTGACCCCGGGGCTGCGAACACCGGGGAGCTGTTTTTT. Translation gives CATSDPGAANTGELFF.

This clonotype was picked up one time. V and J are TRBV19 and TRBJ1-2; D remains ambiguous. The CDR3 is 14 residues long. CDR1 is LNHDA and CDR2 is SQIVND in the germline V gene (reference sequence). V was shortened by 4 bases and J by 3 bases, with 12 bases between the two germline ends. The chain's CDR3 is CASSSGPGDYGYTF. The CDR3 DNA follows: TGTGCCAGTAGTAGCGGGCCCGGGGACTATGGCTACACCTTC.

This clonotype was seen a handful of times. The rearrangement uses TRBV7-9 and TRBJ1-1; no definite D call. CDR3 length: 11 residues. V was trimmed by 5 bases and J by 9 bases, leaving 10 bases between them. The germline CDR1 and CDR2 sequences are SEHNR and FQNEAQ (reference sequence). In DNA form, the CDR3 reads TGTGCCAGCAGCCCTTCTGTTAAAGCTTTCTTT. Protein: CASSPSVKAFF.

This clonotype was counted a few times. The chain couples TRBV6-5 to TRBJ1-2; 10 positions match TRBD1. V lost 4 bases to trimming and J lost 5 bases; unmatched junction nucleotides: 7. Germline V gene lookup returns CDR1 MNHEY and CDR2 SVGAGI. The CDR3 totals 15 residues. CDR3 sequence (DNA): TGTGCCAGCAGTTTGGGACAGGGGAATATTTATGGCTACACCTTC. The encoded protein is CASSLGQGNIYGYTF.